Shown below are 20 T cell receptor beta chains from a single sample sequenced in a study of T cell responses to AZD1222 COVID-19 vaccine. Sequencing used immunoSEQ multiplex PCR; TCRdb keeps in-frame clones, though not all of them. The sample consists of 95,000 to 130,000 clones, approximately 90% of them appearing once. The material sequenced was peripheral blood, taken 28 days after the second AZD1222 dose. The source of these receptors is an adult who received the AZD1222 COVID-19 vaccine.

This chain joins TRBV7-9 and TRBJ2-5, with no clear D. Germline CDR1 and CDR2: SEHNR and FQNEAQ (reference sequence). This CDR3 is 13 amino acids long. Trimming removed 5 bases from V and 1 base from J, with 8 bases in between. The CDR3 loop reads CASSPVSQETQYF. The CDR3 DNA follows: TGTGCCAGCAGCCCCGTTTCCCAAGAGACCCAGTACTTC.

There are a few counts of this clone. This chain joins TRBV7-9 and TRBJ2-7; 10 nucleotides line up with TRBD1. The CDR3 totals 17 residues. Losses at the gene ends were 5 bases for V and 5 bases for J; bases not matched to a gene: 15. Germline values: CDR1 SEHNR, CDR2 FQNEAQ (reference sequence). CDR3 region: CASSRRQGANRAHEQYF. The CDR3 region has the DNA TGTGCCAGCAGCCGCCGACAGGGGGCGAATAGAGCCCACGAGCAGTACTTC. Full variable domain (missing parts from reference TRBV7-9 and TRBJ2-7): DTGVSQNPRHKITKRGQNVTFRCDPISEHNRLYWYRQTLGQGPEFLTYFQNEAQLEKSRLLSDRFSAERPKGSFSTLEIQRTEQGDSAMYLCASSRRQGANRAHEQYFGPGTRLTVT.

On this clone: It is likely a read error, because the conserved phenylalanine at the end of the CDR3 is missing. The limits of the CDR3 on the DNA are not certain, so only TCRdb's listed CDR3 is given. CDR3 residues: CASSWTTGIGGI. The chain links TRBV5-5 to TRBJ2-3; the D segment call TRBD1 is taken from the table without a DNA check. From its first to its last residue, the CDR3 has 12 amino acids. Per germline, CDR1 SGHKS and CDR2 YYEKEE (reference sequence).

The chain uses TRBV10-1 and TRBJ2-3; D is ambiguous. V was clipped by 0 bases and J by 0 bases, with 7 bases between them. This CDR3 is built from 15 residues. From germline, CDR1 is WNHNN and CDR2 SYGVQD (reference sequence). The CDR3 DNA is TGCGCCAGCAGTGAGTCTCCAGAAAGCACAGATACGCAGTATTTT. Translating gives CASSESPESTDTQYF.

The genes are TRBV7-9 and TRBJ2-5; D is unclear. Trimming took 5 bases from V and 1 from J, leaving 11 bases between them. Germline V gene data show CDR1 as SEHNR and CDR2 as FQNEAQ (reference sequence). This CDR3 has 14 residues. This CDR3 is CASSRWWGQETQYF. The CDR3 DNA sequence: TGTGCCAGCAGCCGATGGTGGGGCCAAGAGACCCAGTACTTC.

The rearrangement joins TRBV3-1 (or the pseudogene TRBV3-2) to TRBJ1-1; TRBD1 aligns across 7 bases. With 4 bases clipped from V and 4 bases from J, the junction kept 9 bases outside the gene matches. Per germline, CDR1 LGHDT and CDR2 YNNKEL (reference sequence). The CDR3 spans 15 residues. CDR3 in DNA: TGTGCCAGCAGCCCAAGTCGACAGGGAAGCACTGAAGCTTTCTTT. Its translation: CASSPSRQGSTEAFF.

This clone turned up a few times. CDR3 in amino acids: CATSRVRASDEQFF. The CDR3 bases are TGTGCCACCAGCAGAGTTCGGGCTAGCGATGAGCAGTTCTTC. The V gene is TRBV15, the J gene TRBJ2-1, with TRBD2 as a possible D gene (6 bases). This CDR3 is 14 amino acids long. V lost 1 base and J lost 8, with 12 bases in between. The germline V gene has CDR1 LNHNV and CDR2 YYDKDF (reference sequence).

CDR3: CASSVVGQGDEQYF. The CDR3 coding sequence is TGTGCCAGCAGCGTAGTGGGACAGGGTGACGAGCAGTACTTC. The chain has TRBV9 and TRBJ2-7; 9 bases fit TRBD1. V gave up 0 bases and J gave up 5 bases; unmatched junction bases: 3. CDR1 and CDR2 (germline): SGDLS, YYNGEE. The CDR3 sequence is 14 residues long.

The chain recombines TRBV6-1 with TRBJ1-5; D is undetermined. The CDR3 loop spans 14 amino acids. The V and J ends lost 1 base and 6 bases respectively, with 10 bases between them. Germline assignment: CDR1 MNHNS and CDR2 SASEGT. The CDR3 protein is CASSEGSQAQPQHF. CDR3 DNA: TGTGCCAGCAGTGAAGGGAGCCAGGCTCAGCCCCAGCATTTT.

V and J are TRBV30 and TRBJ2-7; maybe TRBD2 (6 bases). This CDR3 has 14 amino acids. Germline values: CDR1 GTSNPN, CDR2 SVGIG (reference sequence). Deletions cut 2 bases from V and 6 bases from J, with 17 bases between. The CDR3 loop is CAWSRLGIVAEQYF. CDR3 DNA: TGTGCCTGGAGTCGACTAGGGATCGTCGCCGAGCAGTACTTC.

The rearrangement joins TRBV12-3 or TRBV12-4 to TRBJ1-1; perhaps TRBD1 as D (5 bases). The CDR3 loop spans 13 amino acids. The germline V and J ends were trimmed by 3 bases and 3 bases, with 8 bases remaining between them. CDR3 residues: CASSFSRDTEAFF. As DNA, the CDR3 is TGTGCCAGCAGTTTTTCCAGGGACACTGAAGCTTTCTTT.

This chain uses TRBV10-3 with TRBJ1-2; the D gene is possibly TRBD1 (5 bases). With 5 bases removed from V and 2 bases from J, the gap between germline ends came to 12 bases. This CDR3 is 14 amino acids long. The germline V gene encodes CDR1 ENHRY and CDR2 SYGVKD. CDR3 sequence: CAISPPGTNYGYTF. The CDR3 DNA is TGTGCCATCAGTCCCCCGGGGACCAACTATGGCTACACCTTC.

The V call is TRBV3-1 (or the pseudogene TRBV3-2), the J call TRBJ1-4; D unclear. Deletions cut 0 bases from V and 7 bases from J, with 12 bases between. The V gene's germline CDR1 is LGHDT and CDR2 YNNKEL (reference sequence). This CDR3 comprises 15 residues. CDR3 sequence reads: CASSQDRNTFEKLFF. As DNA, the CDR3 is TGTGCCAGCAGCCAAGATCGGAATACTTTTGAAAAACTGTTTTTT.

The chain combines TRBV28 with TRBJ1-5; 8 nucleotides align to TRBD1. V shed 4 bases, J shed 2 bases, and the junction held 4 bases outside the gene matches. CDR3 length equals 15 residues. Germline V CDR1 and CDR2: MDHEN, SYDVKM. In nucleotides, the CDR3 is TGTGCCAGCAGTTCTCCGGGACAGGGCAATCAGCCCCAGCATTTT. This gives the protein CASSSPGQGNQPQHF.

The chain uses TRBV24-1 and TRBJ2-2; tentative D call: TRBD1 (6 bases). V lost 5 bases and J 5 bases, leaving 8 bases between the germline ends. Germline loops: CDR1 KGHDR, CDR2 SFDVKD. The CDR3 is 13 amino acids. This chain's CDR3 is CATSVGQTGELFF. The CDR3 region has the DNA TGTGCCACCAGTGTCGGACAGACCGGGGAGCTGTTTTTT.

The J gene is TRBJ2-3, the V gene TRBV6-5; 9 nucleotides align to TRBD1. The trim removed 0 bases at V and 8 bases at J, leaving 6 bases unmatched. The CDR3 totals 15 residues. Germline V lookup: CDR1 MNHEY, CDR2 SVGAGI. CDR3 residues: CASSYSKQGAATQYF. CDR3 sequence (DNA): TGTGCCAGCAGTTACTCGAAACAGGGGGCCGCTACGCAGTATTTT.

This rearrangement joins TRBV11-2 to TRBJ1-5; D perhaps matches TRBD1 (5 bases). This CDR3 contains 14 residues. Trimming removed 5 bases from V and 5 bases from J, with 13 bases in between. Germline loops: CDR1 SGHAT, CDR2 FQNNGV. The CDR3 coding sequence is TGTGCCAGCAGCATAAGGGTAGGGGATCAGCCCCAGCATTTT. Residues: CASSIRVGDQPQHF.

CDR3 amino acids: CASSQVGRSNTEAFF. DNA of the CDR3: TGCGCCAGCAGCCAAGTGGGCAGATCGAACACTGAAGCTTTCTTT. The genes are TRBV4-1 and TRBJ1-1, with D uncertain. The CDR3 is 15 amino acids. V was shortened by 1 base and J by 1 base, with 10 bases between the two germline ends. Per germline, CDR1 MGHRA and CDR2 YSYEKL.

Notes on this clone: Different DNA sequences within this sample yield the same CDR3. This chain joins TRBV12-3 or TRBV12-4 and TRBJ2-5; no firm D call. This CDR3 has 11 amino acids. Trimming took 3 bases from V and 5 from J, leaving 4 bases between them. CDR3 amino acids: CASSFGETQYF. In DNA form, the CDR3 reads TGTGCCAGCAGTTTTGGGGAGACCCAGTACTTC.

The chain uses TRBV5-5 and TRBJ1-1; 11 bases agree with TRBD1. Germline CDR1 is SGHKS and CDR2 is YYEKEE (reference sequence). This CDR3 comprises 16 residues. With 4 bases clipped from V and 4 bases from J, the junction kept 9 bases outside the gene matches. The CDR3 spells CASSRGQGAMGTEAFF. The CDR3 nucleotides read TGTGCCAGCAGCCGTGGACAGGGGGCTATGGGCACTGAAGCTTTCTTT.